This T cell receptor beta chain was obtained from a study of blood T cell repertoires in COVID-19. V was pared by 4 bases and J by 5 bases, with 17 bases of the junction left unmatched. This CDR3 has 18 amino acids. In germline, CDR1 is SEHNR, CDR2 FQNEAQ (reference sequence). Study processing details: Amplifying reference gene primers gave estimates of nucleated cell counts. Here immunoSEQ multiplex PCR was the method, and the copy in TCRdb shows in-frame clones only, minus some. V and J calls and clone size follow that table, whereas D and trimming were derived from the DNA. The sample contains 310,000 or so clones, roughly 87% of which appear only once.

The sequenced material came from peripheral blood. This sequence joins TRBV7-9 and TRBJ2-1, with 7 bases lining up with TRBD2. This receptor was taken from a man aged 30 to 45 with COVID-19, enrolled during active disease. The chain's CDR3 is CASSSWRVASGRNNEQFF. CDR3 coding DNA: TGTGCCAGCAGCTCATGGCGGGTGGCTAGCGGAAGAAACAATGAGCAGTTCTTC. Supplemented by reference TRBV7-9 and TRBJ2-1, the full variable domain reads DTGVSQNPRHKITKRGQNVTFRCDPISEHNRLYWYRQTLGQGPEFLTYFQNEAQLEKSRLLSDRFSAERPKGSFSTLEIQRTEQGDSAMYLCASSSWRVASGRNNEQFFGPGTRLTVL.